These T cell receptor beta chains were read from a single sample in a study of shared clonotypes between healthy human individuals. Some clones are missing from TCRdb's copy, which holds only in-frame ones; the method was immunoSEQ multiplex PCR. The sample has a few million clones; about 92% are singletons. The sequenced sample consisted of naive CD4+ T cells sorted from blood. These receptor sequences come from a man aged 18 to 30 in good health. The CDR3 runs from the conserved cysteine through the conserved F or W. The order of the fields is V gene, D gene, J gene, clone size, CDR3 length, CDR3 DNA, CDR3 protein. A D gene is named only where the DNA matches it firmly. Clone size is not always given. Where it is, it says once, few, many or a class for expanded clones.

V gene: TRBV30
D gene: NA
J gene: TRBJ1-1
clone size: NA
CDR3 length: 13
CDR3 DNA: TGTGCCTGGTCCGGACCTAATACACTGAATGCTTTCTTT
CDR3 protein: CAWSGPNTLNAFF

V gene: TRBV5-4
D gene: NA
J gene: TRBJ2-1
clone size: NA
CDR3 length: 15
CDR3 DNA: TGTGCCAGCAGAGCACACGGGGGAGTCTACAATGAGCAGTTCTTC
CDR3 protein: CASRAHGGVYNEQFF

V gene: TRBV7-9
D gene: NA
J gene: TRBJ2-1
clone size: once
CDR3 length: 16
CDR3 DNA: TGTGCCAGCAGCCCTCGACTAGGGATGACCTACAATGAGCAGTTCTTC
CDR3 protein: CASSPRLGMTYNEQFF

V gene: TRBV15
D gene: NA
J gene: TRBJ1-2
clone size: NA
CDR3 length: 20
CDR3 DNA: TGTGCCACCAGCAGAGAGAGACCGGGACCGACAACGACAGCTAACTATGGCTACACCTTC
CDR3 protein: CATSRERPGPTTTANYGYTF

V gene: TRBV18
D gene: TRBD1
J gene: TRBJ2-5
clone size: NA
CDR3 length: 13
CDR3 DNA: TGTGCCAGCTCACGGGGACAGCAAGAGACCCAGTACTTC
CDR3 protein: CASSRGQQETQYF

V gene: TRBV4-1
D gene: NA
J gene: TRBJ2-7
clone size: few
CDR3 length: 14
CDR3 DNA: TGCGCCAGCAGCCAAGCAGTCCTCCAGTACGAGCAGTACTTC
CDR3 protein: CASSQAVLQYEQYF

V gene: TRBV7-8
D gene: NA
J gene: TRBJ2-5
clone size: NA
CDR3 length: 12
CDR3 DNA: TGTGCCAGCAGCTTAAAAGGGGAGACCCAGTACTTC
CDR3 protein: CASSLKGETQYF

V gene: TRBV27
D gene: TRBD1
J gene: TRBJ1-6
clone size: NA
CDR3 length: 15
CDR3 DNA: TGTGCCAGCCACAAGGGACAGGATTATAATTCACCCCTCCACTTT
CDR3 protein: CASHKGQDYNSPLHF

V gene: TRBV19
D gene: TRBD2
J gene: TRBJ2-5
clone size: NA
CDR3 length: 17
CDR3 DNA: TGTGCCAGTAGTATATCAACTAGCGGGGGGGCCGGGGAGACCCAGTACTTC
CDR3 protein: CASSISTSGGAGETQYF

V gene: TRBV5-6
D gene: NA
J gene: TRBJ2-7
clone size: NA
CDR3 length: 13
CDR3 DNA: TGTGCCAGCTCCAGAGGGGATCGCTACGAGCAGTACTTC
CDR3 protein: CASSRGDRYEQYF

V gene: TRBV19
D gene: NA
J gene: TRBJ2-1
clone size: NA
CDR3 length: 14
CDR3 DNA: TGTGCCAGTAACAACTGGGCGCGGATGGGCGAGCAGTTCTTC
CDR3 protein: CASNNWARMGEQFF

V gene: TRBV2
D gene: NA
J gene: TRBJ1-1
clone size: NA
CDR3 length: 15
CDR3 DNA: TGTGCCAGCAGTGAAGCGCTTTTGGGCGGGACTGAAGCTTTCTTT
CDR3 protein: CASSEALLGGTEAFF

V gene: TRBV5-4
D gene: NA
J gene: TRBJ1-1
clone size: NA
CDR3 length: 14
CDR3 DNA: TGTGCCAGCAGCTTGCTGGGGATGGGCACTGAAGCTTTCTTT
CDR3 protein: CASSLLGMGTEAFF

V gene: TRBV5-4
D gene: TRBD2
J gene: TRBJ2-1
clone size: NA
CDR3 length: 16
CDR3 DNA: TGTGCCAGCAGCTGGGGACTAGAAGTTGGGTACAATGAGCAGTTCTTC
CDR3 protein: CASSWGLEVGYNEQFF

V gene: TRBV7-9
D gene: NA
J gene: TRBJ2-7
clone size: NA
CDR3 length: 15
CDR3 DNA: TGTGCCAGCAGCTTAGAAGGCGGTCACTCCTACGAGCAGTACTTC
CDR3 protein: CASSLEGGHSYEQYF

V gene: TRBV6-5
D gene: TRBD2
J gene: TRBJ2-2
clone size: once
CDR3 length: 12
CDR3 DNA: TGTGCCAGCCGGGAGGTCTCCGGGGAGCTGTTTTTT
CDR3 protein: CASREVSGELFF

V gene: TRBV20-1
D gene: NA
J gene: TRBJ2-7
clone size: NA
CDR3 length: 11
CDR3 DNA: TGCAGTGCTAGGGGGGCCTACGAGCAGTACTTC
CDR3 protein: CSARGAYEQYF

V gene: TRBV5-6
D gene: NA
J gene: TRBJ2-3
clone size: NA
CDR3 length: 17
CDR3 DNA: TGTGCCAGCAGTTGGGGGCTACAGGCAAGCCAGACAGATACGCAGTATTTT
CDR3 protein: CASSWGLQASQTDTQYF

V gene: TRBV30
D gene: NA
J gene: TRBJ1-1
clone size: NA
CDR3 length: 14
CDR3 DNA: TGTGCCTGGAGTGCACACACGATGGGGACTGAAGCTTTCTTT
CDR3 protein: CAWSAHTMGTEAFF

V gene: TRBV25-1
D gene: NA
J gene: TRBJ2-7
clone size: NA
CDR3 length: 15
CDR3 DNA: TGTGCCAGCAGTGAATATGGTCAAGGGAAGGGGGAGCAGTACTTC
CDR3 protein: CASSEYGQGKGEQYF

V gene: TRBV30
D gene: TRBD2
J gene: TRBJ2-3
clone size: NA
CDR3 length: 12
CDR3 DNA: TGTGCCTCCAAGAGGGCGGGGGACACGCAGTATTTT
CDR3 protein: CASKRAGDTQYF

V gene: TRBV4-3
D gene: NA
J gene: TRBJ2-7
clone size: NA
CDR3 length: 15
CDR3 DNA: TGCGCCAGCAGCCAAGAGGGAACAGGGTTTCGCGAGCAGTACTTC
CDR3 protein: CASSQEGTGFREQYF

V gene: TRBV19
D gene: TRBD1
J gene: TRBJ1-2
clone size: NA
CDR3 length: 14
CDR3 DNA: TGTGCCAGTAGTATCGGGACAGCTAACTATGGCTACACCTTC
CDR3 protein: CASSIGTANYGYTF

V gene: TRBV28
D gene: NA
J gene: TRBJ1-1
clone size: NA
CDR3 length: 14
CDR3 DNA: TGTGCCAGCAGTCCAGACTGGGTGAACACTGAAGCTTTCTTT
CDR3 protein: CASSPDWVNTEAFF

V gene: TRBV7-2
D gene: NA
J gene: TRBJ2-1
clone size: NA
CDR3 length: 16
CDR3 DNA: TGTGCCAGCAGCTCTCCGGGACTCTTGACTTACAATGAGCAGTTCTTC
CDR3 protein: CASSSPGLLTYNEQFF

V gene: TRBV25-1
D gene: NA
J gene: TRBJ2-6
clone size: NA
CDR3 length: 15
CDR3 DNA: TGTGCCAGCAGTTATCAGACCCCTGGGGCCAACGTCCTGACTTTC
CDR3 protein: CASSYQTPGANVLTF

V gene: TRBV5-6
D gene: TRBD1
J gene: TRBJ1-6
clone size: NA
CDR3 length: 15
CDR3 DNA: TGTGCCAGCAGTTTACTCGACAGGGGGAATTCACCCCTCCACTTT
CDR3 protein: CASSLLDRGNSPLHF

V gene: TRBV10-3
D gene: NA
J gene: TRBJ2-7
clone size: NA
CDR3 length: 13
CDR3 DNA: TGTGCCACCGGCATACCACAGGAGAGAATGCAGTACTTC
CDR3 protein: CATGIPQERMQYF

V gene: TRBV27
D gene: NA
J gene: TRBJ1-1
clone size: NA
CDR3 length: 12
CDR3 DNA: TGTGCCAGCAGGCCATTCGGGGGGTCGGCTTTCTTT
CDR3 protein: CASRPFGGSAFF

V gene: TRBV10-1
D gene: NA
J gene: TRBJ2-7
clone size: NA
CDR3 length: 12
CDR3 DNA: TGCGCCAGCAGTGACGGTCGTTACGAGCAGTACTTC
CDR3 protein: CASSDGRYEQYF

V gene: TRBV29-1
D gene: TRBD1
J gene: TRBJ1-6
clone size: NA
CDR3 length: 13
CDR3 DNA: TGCAGCGTTAAGGGGGCAGGGAATTCACCCCTCCACTTT
CDR3 protein: CSVKGAGNSPLHF

V gene: TRBV7-2
D gene: NA
J gene: TRBJ2-7
clone size: once
CDR3 length: 17
CDR3 DNA: TGTGCCAGCAGTCGAAACGACAGGGACTCCACCTACTACGAGCAGTACTTC
CDR3 protein: CASSRNDRDSTYYEQYF

V gene: TRBV27
D gene: NA
J gene: TRBJ2-6
clone size: once
CDR3 length: 16
CDR3 DNA: TGTGCCAGCCGGAGGGACAGACTCTCTGGGGCCAACGTCCTGACTTTC
CDR3 protein: CASRRDRLSGANVLTF

V gene: TRBV2
D gene: NA
J gene: TRBJ2-1
clone size: NA
CDR3 length: 14
CDR3 DNA: TGTGCCAGCGGATCCAGGGTTGACGGATCGAATCAGTTCTTC
CDR3 protein: CASGSRVDGSNQFF

V gene: TRBV18
D gene: NA
J gene: TRBJ1-2
clone size: NA
CDR3 length: 14
CDR3 DNA: TGTGCCAGCTCACCACCGGTCACCAACTATGGCTACACCTTC
CDR3 protein: CASSPPVTNYGYTF

V gene: TRBV15
D gene: NA
J gene: TRBJ2-1
clone size: NA
CDR3 length: 12
CDR3 DNA: TGTGCCACCAGCCATGACCGATATGAGCAGTTCTTC
CDR3 protein: CATSHDRYEQFF

V gene: TRBV5-1
D gene: NA
J gene: TRBJ1-1
clone size: NA
CDR3 length: 14
CDR3 DNA: TGCGCCAGCAGCCCCCAGGCCCAGAACACTGAAGCTTTCTTT
CDR3 protein: CASSPQAQNTEAFF

V gene: TRBV6-6
D gene: NA
J gene: TRBJ2-1
clone size: NA
CDR3 length: 10
CDR3 DNA: TGTGCCAGCAGAGAGGATGAGCAGTTCTTC
CDR3 protein: CASREDEQFF

V gene: TRBV4-3
D gene: NA
J gene: TRBJ1-1
clone size: NA
CDR3 length: 16
CDR3 DNA: TGCGCCAGCAGCCAGGGGGATAGGCAGGGCACCACTGAAGCTTTCTTT
CDR3 protein: CASSQGDRQGTTEAFF